This note documents a single TCR beta chain sequence. Antigen unknown. The data are from a study of response to subunit inactivated influenza vaccine. MiXCR, run by TCRdb on the RT-PCR reads, gives a single entry per CDR3 protein. Of about 800,000 distinct CDR3 sequences listed, roughly 20% are singletons. Findings and caveats of the study: T cells newly recruited by each seasonal influenza vaccination are few, the authors suggested.

This CDR3 spans 14 amino acids. CDR1 is LGHNA and CDR2 is YSLEER in the germline V gene. Trimming pared 0 bases from V and 10 bases from J, leaving 13 bases between. The sample in question was PBMCs from blood, obtained about 5 days after vaccination. The TCR originated in a man aged 50-59 years who received an inactivated influenza vaccine. V gene TRBV4-3 combines with J gene TRBJ2-1; D perhaps matches TRBD2 (6 bases). CDR3: CASSQDAGPGEQFF. As DNA, the CDR3 is TGCGCCAGCAGCCAAGATGCGGGACCGGGCGAGCAGTTCTTC.